The text below deals with one TCR beta chain. Its antigen is currently unknown. The sample comes from a study of T cells in Graves' hyperthyroidism and ophthalmopathy. The study's findings and limits: Ophthalmopathy and stable hyperthyroidism were told apart by a 13 V-J model.

Using RNA transcripts as the source, TCR beta CDR3 regions were amplified. The HTBI set primed first-round TCR CDR3 RT-PCR. TCRdb processed the multiplex PCR reads anew with MiXCR; each CDR3 protein has one entry. The table records 300,000 or so distinct CDR3 sequences, 16% of them present only once. Germline trimming cut 2 bases from V and 6 bases from J; bases unmatched to any gene: 2. The CDR3 contains 14 residues. Per the germline V gene, CDR1 is LGHDT and CDR2 is YNNKEL (reference sequence). Used for diagnoses were clinical symptoms, serum thyroxine and TRAb, thyroid ultrasound and orbital computed tomography.

Sequencing was performed on blood. The gene calls are TRBV3-1 and TRBJ2-2, with 8 bases matching TRBD2. The clonotype was recovered from a young man with Graves' hyperthyroidism. In DNA, the CDR3 is TGTGCCAGCAGCCAAAGCGGGAGCGCCGGGGAGCTGTTTTTT. Its translation is CASSQSGSAGELFF.